These 25 T cell receptor beta chains were all obtained from the same sample, sequenced in a study of T cells in Graves' hyperthyroidism and ophthalmopathy (dated by TCRdb to 2018 to 2020). Library prep was done by multiplex PCR. Sequencing was performed on an Illumina HiSeq 2000. The TCR beta CDR3 regions were amplified from the RNA transcripts. The first round of RT-PCR for the TCR CDR3 was performed with the HTBI primer set and the Qiagen OneStep RT-PCR kit. TCRdb trimmed public reads at Q25 via fastp, called clones via MiXCR and kept in-frame beta chains. Duplicate CDR3 protein sequences are folded into a single record with the most common DNA and genes. This sample is represented by roughly 700,000 distinct CDR3 sequences; approximately 15% of them were singletons. The ten largest clones represent less than 20% of the sample. The sequenced sample was blood. The receptors were gathered from a man aged 45-60 years with Graves' hyperthyroidism.

This clonotype has at least ten counts. The chain is built from TRBV5-6 and TRBJ1-1; tentatively, D is TRBD1 (5 bases). Trimming took off 0 bases at V and 4 bases at J, with 16 bases between the two ends. Germline CDR1 reads SGHDT; CDR2 reads YYEEEE. This CDR3 region has 16 residues. This chain's CDR3 is CASSLAPGRGATEAFF. In DNA form, the CDR3 reads TGTGCCAGCAGCTTGGCCCCTGGGCGAGGGGCCACTGAAGCTTTCTTT.

In its sample, this clonotype was seen many times. This sequence joins TRBV6-1 and TRBJ2-6, with D perhaps TRBD1 (6 bases). Germline CDR1 is MNHNS and CDR2 is SASEGT. Trimming stripped 7 bases from V and 0 bases from J, with 19 bases between. The CDR3 is 18 amino acids. CDR3 region: CASTLLSGRGSGANVLTF. DNA for the CDR3: TGTGCCAGCACCTTACTCTCTGGCAGGGGCTCTGGGGCCAACGTCCTGACTTTC.

In the case of this clonotype: One end of the junction does not line up with germline, which may come from a read error. The chain uses TRBV5-1 and TRBJ2-3; TRBD2 agrees at 8 bases. In germline, CDR1 is SGHRS, CDR2 YFSETQ. The CDR3 covers 14 residues. The CDR3 DNA reads as TGCGCCAGCAGCTTGGGGACTAGCAGAGATACGCAGTATTTT. It is translated as CASSLGTSRDTQYF. Combining the CDR3 with reference TRBV5-1 and TRBJ2-3 gives the whole variable domain KAGVTQTPRYLIKTRGQQVTLSCSPISGHRSVSWYQQTPGQGLQFLFEYFSETQRNKGNFPGRFSGRQFSNSRSEMNVSTLELGDSALYLCASSLGTSRDTQYFGPGTRLTVL.

This clonotype has at least ten counts. J is TRBJ2-7 and V is TRBV28; 11 bases line up with TRBD1. The CDR3 is 16 amino acids. J lost 4 bases, V lost 4 bases, and 9 bases had no gene match. Germline CDR1 reads MDHEN; CDR2 reads SYDVKM. The CDR3 spells CASSYPEGTGGYEQYF. CDR3 nucleotide sequence: TGTGCCAGCAGTTACCCTGAAGGGACAGGGGGGTACGAGCAGTACTTC.

This clonotype was found many times. The genes are TRBV12-3 or TRBV12-4 and TRBJ2-2; 7 bases align to TRBD1. The CDR3 runs 15 residues. The V and J ends lost 7 bases and 0 bases, in that order; junction bases with no gene match: 5. CDR3 sequence (DNA): TGTGCCAGCATCTCCGGGACAGCGAACACCGGGGAGCTGTTTTTT. Translation: CASISGTANTGELFF.

The gene calls are TRBV5-1 and TRBJ2-5; D ambiguous. The length of the CDR3 is 13 residues. Germline V gene data show CDR1 as SGHRS and CDR2 as YFSETQ. V was shortened by 4 bases and J by 4 bases, with 11 bases between the two germline ends. CDR3 DNA: TGCGCCAGCAGCCAACAAGTAAGAGAGACCCAGTACTTC. Translated, it gives CASSQQVRETQYF. Filled out from reference TRBV5-1 and TRBJ2-5, the complete variable domain reads KAGVTQTPRYLIKTRGQQVTLSCSPISGHRSVSWYQQTPGQGLQFLFEYFSETQRNKGNFPGRFSGRQFSNSRSEMNVSTLELGDSALYLCASSQQVRETQYFGPGTRLLVL.

Ten or more counts support this clonotype. This chain connects TRBV29-1 to TRBJ2-1; TRBD1 matches at 9 bases. Germline values: CDR1 SQVTM, CDR2 ANQGSEA. The CDR3 covers 15 residues. The V segment lost 7 bases and the J segment 2 bases; nucleotides outside the gene matches: 9. The DNA for the CDR3 is TGCAGCGCGGGTCGGGGGACAGGGACCTACAATGAGCAGTTCTTC. Translation gives CSAGRGTGTYNEQFF.

The chain recombines TRBV7-9 with TRBJ2-5; D might be TRBD1 (5 bases). The CDR3 is 15 residues long. With 1 base removed from V and 1 base from J, the gap between germline ends came to 10 bases. Per the germline V gene, CDR1 is SEHNR and CDR2 is FQNEAQ (reference sequence). The CDR3 sequence is CASSLEGFPQETQYF. The CDR3 DNA follows: TGTGCCAGCAGCTTAGAGGGGTTCCCCCAAGAGACCCAGTACTTC.

This clonotype was counted ten times or more. V and J are TRBV10-3 and TRBJ2-7; TRBD2 aligns across 7 bases. The length of the CDR3 is 17 residues. Germline V gives CDR1 ENHRY, CDR2 SYGVKD. The V and J ends lost 0 bases and 0 bases, in that order; junction bases with no gene match: 8. The CDR3 here is CAISESGSGLPSYEQYF. The CDR3 region has the DNA TGTGCCATCAGTGAGTCAGGGTCGGGACTACCCTCCTACGAGCAGTACTTC.

V usage is TRBV7-9 and J usage is TRBJ2-2, with 15 bases matching TRBD2. In germline, CDR1 is SEHNR, CDR2 FQNEAQ (reference sequence). V dropped 5 bases and J dropped 5; count of bases not matched to a gene: 3. The CDR3 covers 16 residues. The CDR3 DNA sequence: TGTGCCAGCAGCGGAGGGACTAGCGGGAGGACCGGGGAGCTGTTTTTT. Translated, it gives CASSGGTSGRTGELFF.

This clonotype was seen ten or more times. The chain combines TRBV2 with TRBJ2-1; no clear D. CDR1 and CDR2 from the germline V gene are SNHLY and FYNNEI. This CDR3 has 12 residues. V gave up 5 bases and J gave up 5 bases, with 7 bases separating them. CDR3 coding DNA: TGTGCCAGCAGTTCACGGAACAATGAGCAGTTCTTC. Protein: CASSSRNNEQFF.

This clonotype was found many times. The chain links TRBV30 to TRBJ2-7; the match to TRBD1 covers 9 bases. The CDR3 is 15 amino acids. Germline-derived CDR1 and CDR2 are GTSNPN and SVGIG (reference sequence). Unmatched junction bases numbered 12, after V lost 2 bases and J lost 7 bases. CDR3 DNA sequence: TGTGCCTGGAGTTCACCGGGACAGGGTCGACGGGAGCAGTACTTC. Encoded protein: CAWSSPGQGRREQYF.

The chain is built from TRBV20-1 and TRBJ1-2, with D possibly being TRBD1 (5 bases). This CDR3 has 16 amino acids. The V end lost 0 bases, the J end lost 6 bases, and 20 bases lay between the germline ends. Germline V lookup: CDR1 DFQATT, CDR2 SNEGSKA (reference sequence). The CDR3 DNA sequence: TGCAGTGCTAGAGATCTTCGGGGCAGGTCCTGGGATGGCTACACCTTC. This sequence encodes CSARDLRGRSWDGYTF.

Only a few counts were recorded for this clonotype. The V gene is TRBV28, the J gene TRBJ1-6; maybe TRBD1 (5 bases). The CDR3 loop spans 16 amino acids. Per germline, CDR1 MDHEN and CDR2 SYDVKM. V was clipped by 6 bases and J by 8 bases, with 20 bases between them. The chain's CDR3 is CASRWGLGVRYSPLHF. Written as DNA, the CDR3 is TGTGCCAGCAGATGGGGTTTAGGGGTCCGCTATTCACCCCTCCACTTT.

The CDR3 here is CASSYIWVFEAFF. In DNA, the CDR3 is TGTGCCAGCAGTTACATCTGGGTTTTCGAAGCTTTCTTT. The V gene is TRBV6-5, the J gene TRBJ1-1; D gene uncertain. Trimming stripped 2 bases from V and 8 bases from J, with 12 bases between. The CDR3 spans 13 residues. Germline V lookup: CDR1 MNHEY, CDR2 SVGAGI.

In its sample, this clonotype was seen many times. V usage is TRBV7-3 and J usage is TRBJ2-7, with 9 bases aligning to TRBD1. Trimming took 2 bases from V and 4 from J; bases not matched to a gene: 12. The CDR3 loop spans 17 amino acids. Germline V lookup: CDR1 SGHTA, CDR2 FQGTGA. CDR3 sequence (DNA): TGTGCCAGCAGCTTACAAGGACTCGGGACAGGGCATTACGAGCAGTACTTC. Its translation is CASSLQGLGTGHYEQYF. Full variable domain (rest looked up from reference TRBV7-3 and TRBJ2-7): GAGVSQTPSNKVTEKGKYVELRCDPISGHTALYWYRQSLGQGPEFLIYFQGTGAADDSGLPNDRFFAVRPEGSVSTLKIQRTERGDSAVYLCASSLQGLGTGHYEQYFGPGTRLTVT.

Points on this clonotype: One end of the junction does not line up with germline, which may come from a read error. This chain joins TRBV6-1 and TRBJ2-1, with TRBD1 matching over 12 bases. Germline V gives CDR1 MNHNS, CDR2 SASEGT. The CDR3 totals 21 residues. DNA for the CDR3: TGTGCCAGCATTGAAACACGGGCGGGACAGGGGGCAGCGGGAGTATACAATGAGCAGTTCTTC. Protein: CASIETRAGQGAAGVYNEQFF.

The gene calls are TRBV27 and TRBJ2-1; 8 nucleotides line up with TRBD2. CDR1 and CDR2 from the germline V gene are MNHEY and SMNVEV (reference sequence). V was clipped by 5 bases and J by 4 bases; unmatched bases: 7. This CDR3 has 15 residues. CDR3 region: CASSLAGLRYNEQFF. CDR3 coding DNA: TGTGCCAGCAGTCTAGCGGGTCTCAGGTACAATGAGCAGTTCTTC.

There are many counts of this clonotype. V gene TRBV6-2 or TRBV6-3 combines with J gene TRBJ2-6; 7 nucleotides align to TRBD1. This CDR3 has 16 residues. The J segment lost 1 base and the V segment lost 6 bases, leaving 6 bases of the junction unmatched. Germline V gene lookup returns CDR1 MNHEY and CDR2 SVGEGT. This CDR3 is CASSPGQRSGANVLTF. CDR3 coding DNA: TGTGCCAGCAGCCCGGGACAGAGATCTGGGGCCAACGTCCTGACTTTC.

Many counts were recorded for this clonotype. V usage is TRBV24-1 and J usage is TRBJ2-5, with D perhaps given as TRBD1 or TRBD2 (5 bases each). The ends were cut back, 3 bases at V and 5 bases at J, with 21 bases in the middle. CDR1 and CDR2 (germline): KGHDR, SFDVKD. The CDR3 is made up of 17 amino acids. This CDR3 is CATSDPWDGQGMETQYF. CDR3 sequence (DNA): TGTGCCACCAGTGATCCCTGGGACGGACAAGGCATGGAGACCCAGTACTTC.

The chain joins TRBV12-5 to TRBJ2-7; D is undetermined. This CDR3 spans 13 amino acids. V was cut by 1 base and J by 4 bases, with 8 bases left in between. CDR1 and CDR2 from the germline V gene are LGHNT and FRNRAP. CDR3 sequence reads: CASGLGLGYEQYF. The CDR3 DNA sequence: TGTGCTAGTGGTTTGGGGCTAGGGTACGAGCAGTACTTC. The entire variable domain, with the rest obtained from reference TRBV12-5 and TRBJ2-7, is as follows: DARVTQTPRHKVTEMGQEVTMRCQPILGHNTVFWYRQTMMQGLELLAYFRNRAPLDDSGMPKDRFSAEMPDATLATLKIQPSEPRDSAVYFCASGLGLGYEQYFGPGTRLTVT.

A remark on this clonotype: This clone may be a read error of a much larger clone one base away. The V and J genes are TRBV29-1 and TRBJ2-7; a possible D gene is TRBD1 (5 bases). The CDR3 has 13 amino acids. Per the germline V gene, CDR1 is SQVTM and CDR2 is ANQGSEA. V dropped 5 bases and J dropped 0 bases, with 11 bases sitting between them. This chain's CDR3 is CSVKTGRSYEQYF. CDR3 sequence (DNA): TGCAGCGTTAAAACAGGCCGCTCCTACGAGCAGTACTTC.

V is TRBV7-8 and J is TRBJ2-5; 8 positions match TRBD1. The germline CDR1 and CDR2 sequences are SGHVS and FQNEAQ. CDR3 size: 13 residues. V shed 3 bases, J shed 4 bases, and the junction held 1 base outside the gene matches. CDR3 DNA: TGTGCCAGCAGCTTGACAGGGGTAGAGACCCAGTACTTC. Protein sequence: CASSLTGVETQYF. The variable domain in full, completed from reference TRBV7-8 and TRBJ2-5, reads GAGVSQSPRYKVAKRGQDVALRCDPISGHVSLFWYQQALGQGPEFLTYFQNEAQLDKSGLPSDRFFAERPEGSVSTLKIQRTQQEDSAVYLCASSLTGVETQYFGPGTRLLVL.

This clonotype has at least ten counts. V usage is TRBV20-1 and J usage is TRBJ2-1, with D possibly called TRBD1 or TRBD2 (5 bases each). Trimming left V 0 bases short and J 10 bases short, with 7 bases between. Germline V gene data show CDR1 as DFQATT and CDR2 as SNEGSKA (reference sequence). This CDR3 is built from 11 residues. CDR3 region: CSARDWGEQFF. The CDR3, as DNA: TGCAGTGCTAGAGACTGGGGGGAGCAGTTCTTC.

This chain links TRBV4-3 with TRBJ1-4; D not resolved. This CDR3 contains 14 residues. The V end was cut by 4 bases, the J end by 0 bases, with 6 bases between. The germline V gene encodes CDR1 LGHNA and CDR2 YSLEER. The DNA for the CDR3 is TGCGCCAGCAGCCGGTCCACAACTAATGAAAAACTGTTTTTT. Its protein is CASSRSTTNEKLFF.